One sample yielded the 9 T cell receptor beta chains listed below, sequenced in a study of blood T cell repertoires in COVID-19. TCRdb keeps only in-frame clones here, not all; method: immunoSEQ multiplex PCR. In the table there are tens of thousands of clones, 87% of which are singletons. Material: peripheral blood. These receptors originate from a man aged 60-69 years with active COVID-19.

This clone has a single count. V gene TRBV6-5 combines with J gene TRBJ1-3; 7 bases are a match to TRBD1. This CDR3 is built from 15 residues. The J segment lost 0 bases and the V segment lost 11 bases, leaving 10 bases of the junction unmatched. The V gene's germline CDR1 is MNHEY and CDR2 SVGAGI. This chain's CDR3 is CAAQGQANSGNTIYF. The CDR3 nucleotides read TGTGCCGCACAGGGGCAGGCCAACTCTGGAAACACCATATATTTT.

The chain has TRBV6-5 and TRBJ2-1; 10 positions match TRBD1. The V segment lost 4 bases and the J segment 4 bases; nucleotides outside the gene matches: 7. Germline CDR1 MNHEY, CDR2 SVGAGI. CDR3 length: 16 amino acids. This chain's CDR3 is CASSSRDRGRYNEQFF. CDR3 in DNA: TGTGCCAGCAGTTCCCGCGACAGGGGGCGGTACAATGAGCAGTTCTTC.

V usage is TRBV5-6 and J usage is TRBJ1-6; the match to TRBD1 covers 7 bases. The germline gives CDR1 SGHDT, CDR2 YYEEEE. The CDR3 spans 16 residues. Trimming cost V 0 bases and J 4 bases; bases outside gene matches: 4. CDR3 sequence reads: CASSLGGGRYNSPLHF. CDR3 nucleotides: TGTGCCAGCAGCTTGGGAGGGGGCAGGTATAATTCACCCCTCCACTTT.

This sequence joins TRBV5-4 and TRBJ1-1; D is undetermined. The V end was cut by 1 base, the J end by 6 bases, with 10 bases between. The CDR3 sequence is 13 residues long. Germline-derived CDR1 and CDR2 are SGHNT and YYREEE (reference sequence). The CDR3 DNA sequence: TGTGCCAGCAGCTTGAATCGGGGTTCTGAAGCTTTCTTT. Its protein product is CASSLNRGSEAFF. Full variable domain (rest looked up from reference TRBV5-4 and TRBJ1-1): ETGVTQSPTHLIKTRGQQVTLRCSSQSGHNTVSWYQQALGQGPQFIFQYYREEENGRGNFPPRFSGLQFPNYSSELNVNALELDDSALYLCASSLNRGSEAFFGQGTRLTVV.

The table lists this clone with a count of one. V gene TRBV7-9 combines with J gene TRBJ2-7; D is perhaps TRBD2 (5 bases). The CDR3 sequence is 14 residues long. V lost 5 bases to trimming and J lost 6 bases, with 17 bases between them. Germline V lookup: CDR1 SEHNR, CDR2 FQNEAQ (reference sequence). In DNA, the CDR3 is TGTGCCAGCAGCCGGCCCGGAGGCAGCTCCGAGCAGTACTTC. Translated: CASSRPGGSSEQYF.

The chain couples TRBV6-1 to TRBJ2-5; 7 bases line up with TRBD1. Per the germline V gene, CDR1 is MNHNS and CDR2 is SASEGT. The junction had 7 bases not matched to a gene; V was cut back by 2 bases and J by 1 base. There are 16 residues in the CDR3. CDR3 DNA sequence: TGTGCCAGCAGTGAACTGGCTAGGGGGCCCCAAGAGACCCAGTACTTC. Translated, it gives CASSELARGPQETQYF.

The chain couples TRBV2 to TRBJ1-5; perhaps TRBD1 as D (5 bases). Trimming cost V 6 bases and J 6 bases, with 18 bases left between them. Per the germline V gene, CDR1 is SNHLY and CDR2 is FYNNEI. The CDR3 is 15 amino acids. The CDR3 sequence is CASRGGEVGTQPQHF. CDR3 sequence (DNA): TGTGCCAGCAGGGGGGGGGAGGTTGGGACTCAGCCCCAGCATTTT.

This chain uses TRBV5-4 with TRBJ2-5, with 9 positions matching TRBD1. Germline CDR1 and CDR2: SGHNT and YYREEE (reference sequence). The CDR3 length is 15 residues. V lost 4 bases and J lost 5; bases outside the gene matches: 9. This CDR3 reads CASSQTGQGGETQYF. As DNA, the CDR3 is TGTGCCAGCAGCCAAACGGGACAGGGCGGTGAGACCCAGTACTTC.

The chain couples TRBV5-1 to TRBJ1-1; TRBD1 matches at 8 bases. CDR1 is SGHRS and CDR2 is YFSETQ in the germline V gene. The length of the CDR3 is 17 residues. The trim removed 2 bases at V and 5 bases at J, leaving 14 bases unmatched. The CDR3 region is CASSLTTGDAGTTEAFF. The CDR3 DNA sequence: TGCGCCAGCAGCTTAACGACAGGGGATGCGGGGACTACTGAAGCTTTCTTT.